Included here is one T cell receptor (beta chain) sequence, with context. The antigen is undetermined. It was RNA transcripts that yielded the amplified TCR beta CDR3 regions. The study used the HTBI primer set for a first-round RT-PCR of the TCR CDR3. MiXCR, run by TCRdb on the multiplex PCR reads, gives a single entry per CDR3 protein. The table lists a few hundred thousand distinct CDR3 sequences, roughly 12% of them singletons. The data were obtained in a study of T cells in Graves' hyperthyroidism and ophthalmopathy. Overall study results and limits: The model forecast ophthalmopathy, anticipating it by a median roughly 6.3 months before onset.

From germline, CDR1 is SGHTS and CDR2 YDEGEE. Trimming shortened V by 4 bases and J by 7 bases, and 15 bases separated the two germline ends. The length of the CDR3 is 13 residues. The chain combines TRBV5-8 with TRBJ2-7, with D possibly TRBD1 on 7 matching bases. Sequencing was carried out using blood. This TCR derives from a man aged 25 to 40 with Graves' hyperthyroidism that later progressed to Graves' ophthalmopathy. As DNA, the CDR3 is TGTGCCAGCAGCGCGGGACAGACCCTTGAGCAGTACTTC. As protein: CASSAGQTLEQYF.